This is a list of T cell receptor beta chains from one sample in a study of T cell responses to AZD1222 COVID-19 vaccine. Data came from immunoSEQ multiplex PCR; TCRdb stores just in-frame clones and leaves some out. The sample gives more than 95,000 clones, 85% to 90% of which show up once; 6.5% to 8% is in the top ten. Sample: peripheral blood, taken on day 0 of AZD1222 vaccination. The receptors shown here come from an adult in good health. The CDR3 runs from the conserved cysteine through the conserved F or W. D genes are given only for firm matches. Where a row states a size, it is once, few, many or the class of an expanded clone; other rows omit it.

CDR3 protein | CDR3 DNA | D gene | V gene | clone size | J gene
CASRRQPPLNTEAFF | TGTGCCAGCAGGAGACAACCGCCCTTGAACACTGAAGCTTTCTTT | - | TRBV28 | once | TRBJ1-1
CASSSSYGTAYEQYF | TGTGCCAGCAGCTCCTCCTATGGGACCGCCTACGAGCAGTACTTC | - | TRBV13 | once | TRBJ2-7
CASSQSTGAGQFF | TGTGCCAGCAGCCAATCGACAGGCGCGGGGCAGTTCTTC | - | TRBV14 | - | TRBJ2-1
CASSLGTGGVYGYTF | TGTGCCAGCAGCTTAGGGACAGGGGGCGTCTATGGCTACACCTTC | TRBD1 | TRBV7-2 | - | TRBJ1-2
CASTSPGYGYTF | TGTGCCAGCACCTCCCCGGGCTATGGCTACACCTTC | - | TRBV6-5 | - | TRBJ1-2
CASSQLGGTPNEQFF | TGTGCCAGCAGCCAACTAGGGGGAACTCCCAATGAGCAGTTCTTC | - | TRBV7-3 | - | TRBJ2-1
CASSLVLARADTQYF | TGTGCCAGCAGTTTAGTACTAGCGAGGGCAGATACGCAGTATTTT | TRBD2 | TRBV27 | few | TRBJ2-3
CASSFSGGGETQYF | TGCGCCAGCAGCTTCTCAGGGGGCGGAGAGACCCAGTACTTC | TRBD1 | TRBV5-1 | - | TRBJ2-5
CASSSTSGSVHEQYF | TGTGCCAGCAGTTCCACTAGCGGGAGCGTCCACGAGCAGTACTTC | TRBD2 | TRBV28 | - | TRBJ2-7
CASSEAMGQLYGYTF | TGTGCCAGCAGTGAAGCGATGGGACAGCTTTATGGCTACACCTTC | TRBD1 | TRBV6-1 | - | TRBJ1-2
CASSPRPDYNEQFF | TGCGCCAGCAGCCCGCGGCCGGACTACAATGAGCAGTTCTTC | - | TRBV5-1 | - | TRBJ2-1
CASSYRPQGSEAFF | TGTGCCAGCAGTTACCGGCCCCAGGGGTCTGAAGCTTTCTTT | - | TRBV6-5 | - | TRBJ1-1
CASSPRGGNTIYF | TGTGCCAGCAGCCCCAGGGGGGGAAACACCATATATTTT | TRBD1 | TRBV13 | once | TRBJ1-3
CAWSVAGGAGGYTF | TGTGCCTGGAGCGTGGCAGGGGGCGCGGGTGGCTACACCTTC | TRBD1 | TRBV30 | few | TRBJ1-2
CASRRQGDTRNYGYTF | TGTGCCAGCAGGCGCCAGGGGGACACGCGTAACTATGGCTACACCTTC | TRBD1 | TRBV28 | - | TRBJ1-2
CASSYSTTGGQPQHF | TGTGCCAGCAGTTACTCGACGACTGGCGGGCAGCCCCAGCATTTT | - | TRBV6-5 | - | TRBJ1-5
CASSSGQGQQPQHF | TGTGCCAGTAGCTCCGGACAGGGTCAGCAGCCCCAGCATTTT | TRBD1 | TRBV19 | - | TRBJ1-5
CASSERTSTEQFF | TGTGCCAGTAGTGAGCGGACTAGCACTGAGCAGTTCTTC | TRBD2 | TRBV19 | - | TRBJ2-1
CASSDVSTTTGELFF | TGTGCCAGCAGTGACGTGAGCACTACCACCGGGGAGCTGTTTTTT | - | TRBV2 | - | TRBJ2-2
CASSPTGTSGGEQYF | TGTGCCAGCAGCCCAACCGGGACTAGCGGGGGGGAGCAGTACTTC | TRBD2 | TRBV7-3 | few | TRBJ2-7
CASSSSGLAGDRYEQYF | TGTGCCAGCAGTTCCTCGGGACTAGCGGGAGATAGGTACGAGCAGTACTTC | TRBD2 | TRBV27 | - | TRBJ2-7
CASRNPGQNTGELFF | TGTGCCAGCCGAAACCCCGGACAGAACACCGGGGAGCTGTTTTTT | - | TRBV18 | - | TRBJ2-2
CASSTLAGGSYEQYF | TGTGCCAGCAGCACACTAGCGGGGGGGTCCTACGAGCAGTACTTC | TRBD2 | TRBV7-6 | - | TRBJ2-7
CASSLDPGSYSYEQYF | TGTGCCAGCAGCCTCGATCCCGGCAGCTACTCCTACGAGCAGTACTTC | - | TRBV4-2 | - | TRBJ2-7
CAWSEGAGGSNQPQHF | TGTGCCTGGAGCGAAGGGGCGGGGGGAAGCAATCAGCCCCAGCATTTT | - | TRBV30 | - | TRBJ1-5
CASSLAPAGEQFF | TGTGCCAGCAGCTTAGCGCCAGCGGGCGAGCAGTTCTTC | - | TRBV11-1 | - | TRBJ2-1
CASSSRGGGTSAATDTQYF | TGTGCCAGCAGCTCCCGGGGGGGTGGGACTAGCGCCGCCACAGATACGCAGTATTTT | TRBD2 | TRBV7-9 | - | TRBJ2-3
CASSLDRTGAAYGYTF | TGTGCCAGCAGCTTAGACCGGACAGGGGCGGCCTATGGCTACACCTTC | TRBD1 | TRBV11-2 | once | TRBJ1-2
CASSLAGQAYEQYF | TGTGCCAGCAGCTTAGCGGGACAGGCCTACGAGCAGTACTTC | TRBD1 | TRBV7-2 | - | TRBJ2-7
CASSRQSGNTEAFF | TGTGCCAGCAGTCGACAATCGGGGAACACTGAAGCTTTCTTT | - | TRBV7-2 | - | TRBJ1-1
CASSVGSGRTDTQYF | TGTGCCAGCAGCGTTGGAAGCGGGAGAACAGATACGCAGTATTTT | TRBD2 | TRBV9 | - | TRBJ2-3
CASRQEGSYNEQFF | TGTGCCAGTAGACAGGAGGGGTCCTACAATGAGCAGTTCTTC | - | TRBV19 | - | TRBJ2-1
CASSPRSPGHYGYTF | TGTGCCAGCAGCCCTCGGTCTCCCGGGCACTATGGCTACACCTTC | - | TRBV13 | - | TRBJ1-2
CASSQNRDLDNEQFF | TGTGCCAGCAGCCAAAACAGGGATTTAGACAATGAGCAGTTCTTC | - | TRBV6-5 | - | TRBJ2-1
CASSQRGAVTYEQYF | TGTGCCAGCAGCCAACGGGGAGCGGTAACCTACGAGCAGTACTTC | - | TRBV3-1/TRBV3-2 | - | TRBJ2-7
CASSYRDGTEAFF | TGTGCCAGCAGTTACCGGGACGGCACTGAAGCTTTCTTT | - | TRBV6-5 | - | TRBJ1-1
CASTQIGGLTFF | TGTGCCAGCACCCAGATCGGGGGGTTGACTTTCTTT | - | TRBV6-5 | - | TRBJ1-1